The clone carrying this T cell receptor beta chain came up many times. Its antigen is not identified. These data are taken from a study of molecular identifiers for immune sequencing clone quantification. Study conclusions and caveats: Clones of above 20 RNA copies carried over 99% of effector molecules; in naive cells they carried under 1%. Detecting spiked Jurkat TCR RNA from one cell among around 950,000 naive cells was reportedly possible.

For bulk TCR libraries, previously described methods and listed TCR primers were used. Each CDR3 protein gets one entry after TCRdb re-called the PCR reads with MiXCR. The table includes 88,000 or so distinct CDR3 sequences, around a fifth detected once. CD8+CD4-CCR7+CD45RA+ cells were sorted as naive CD8 T cells. Germline-derived CDR1 and CDR2 are SEHNR and FQNEAQ (reference sequence). This CDR3 has 15 amino acids. The V gene lost 4 bases and the J gene lost 5 bases, with 17 bases spanning the gap. Sample: naive CD8+ T cells from blood, with Jurkat cell RNA spiked in. Subset indicated: FACS-sorted CD8+CD4-CCR7+CD45RA+ naive T cells. This clonotype was obtained from a human donor in good health. Some libraries in this study had Jurkat cell RNA spiked in. The genes are TRBV7-9 and TRBJ2-5; D might be TRBD1 or TRBD2, each matching 5 bases. CDR3 nucleotide sequence: TGTGCCAGCAGCTCGGGGCTGGAGTCACTGGAGACCCAGTACTTC. It yields the protein CASSSGLESLETQYF.